This TCR beta chain was recorded in a study of blood T cells in healthy people across ages. Study outcomes and limitations: Compared with aged donors, long-lived donors showed fewer expanded clones, suggesting selection.

Alongside a J-beta primer mix, a sample-barcoded 5' primer served in a second PCR lasting about 6 to 11 cycles. Sequencing yielded, for each sample, at least 3 million paired-end reads carrying CDR3. Via MiXCR, TCRdb re-called the 5' RACE reads, giving one row per CDR3 protein. The sample shows 1.4 million or so distinct CDR3 sequences, 42% of them seen only once. This clonotype was observed a few times. Its specificity is unknown. Sample donors were healthy Caucasian individuals that came from Russia, aged 6 to 90. The CDR3 contains 15 residues. Germline-derived CDR1 and CDR2 are ENHRY and SYGVKD. Unmatched junction bases numbered 4, after V lost 4 bases and J lost 0 bases.

This TCR came from a woman aged 18-35 years in good health. The chain is built from TRBV10-3 and TRBJ2-3, with 7 bases identical to TRBD1. The sequenced material came from blood. The DNA for the CDR3 is TGTGCCATCAGTGGAGGACAGGCGAGCACAGATACGCAGTATTTT. Translating gives CAISGGQASTDTQYF.